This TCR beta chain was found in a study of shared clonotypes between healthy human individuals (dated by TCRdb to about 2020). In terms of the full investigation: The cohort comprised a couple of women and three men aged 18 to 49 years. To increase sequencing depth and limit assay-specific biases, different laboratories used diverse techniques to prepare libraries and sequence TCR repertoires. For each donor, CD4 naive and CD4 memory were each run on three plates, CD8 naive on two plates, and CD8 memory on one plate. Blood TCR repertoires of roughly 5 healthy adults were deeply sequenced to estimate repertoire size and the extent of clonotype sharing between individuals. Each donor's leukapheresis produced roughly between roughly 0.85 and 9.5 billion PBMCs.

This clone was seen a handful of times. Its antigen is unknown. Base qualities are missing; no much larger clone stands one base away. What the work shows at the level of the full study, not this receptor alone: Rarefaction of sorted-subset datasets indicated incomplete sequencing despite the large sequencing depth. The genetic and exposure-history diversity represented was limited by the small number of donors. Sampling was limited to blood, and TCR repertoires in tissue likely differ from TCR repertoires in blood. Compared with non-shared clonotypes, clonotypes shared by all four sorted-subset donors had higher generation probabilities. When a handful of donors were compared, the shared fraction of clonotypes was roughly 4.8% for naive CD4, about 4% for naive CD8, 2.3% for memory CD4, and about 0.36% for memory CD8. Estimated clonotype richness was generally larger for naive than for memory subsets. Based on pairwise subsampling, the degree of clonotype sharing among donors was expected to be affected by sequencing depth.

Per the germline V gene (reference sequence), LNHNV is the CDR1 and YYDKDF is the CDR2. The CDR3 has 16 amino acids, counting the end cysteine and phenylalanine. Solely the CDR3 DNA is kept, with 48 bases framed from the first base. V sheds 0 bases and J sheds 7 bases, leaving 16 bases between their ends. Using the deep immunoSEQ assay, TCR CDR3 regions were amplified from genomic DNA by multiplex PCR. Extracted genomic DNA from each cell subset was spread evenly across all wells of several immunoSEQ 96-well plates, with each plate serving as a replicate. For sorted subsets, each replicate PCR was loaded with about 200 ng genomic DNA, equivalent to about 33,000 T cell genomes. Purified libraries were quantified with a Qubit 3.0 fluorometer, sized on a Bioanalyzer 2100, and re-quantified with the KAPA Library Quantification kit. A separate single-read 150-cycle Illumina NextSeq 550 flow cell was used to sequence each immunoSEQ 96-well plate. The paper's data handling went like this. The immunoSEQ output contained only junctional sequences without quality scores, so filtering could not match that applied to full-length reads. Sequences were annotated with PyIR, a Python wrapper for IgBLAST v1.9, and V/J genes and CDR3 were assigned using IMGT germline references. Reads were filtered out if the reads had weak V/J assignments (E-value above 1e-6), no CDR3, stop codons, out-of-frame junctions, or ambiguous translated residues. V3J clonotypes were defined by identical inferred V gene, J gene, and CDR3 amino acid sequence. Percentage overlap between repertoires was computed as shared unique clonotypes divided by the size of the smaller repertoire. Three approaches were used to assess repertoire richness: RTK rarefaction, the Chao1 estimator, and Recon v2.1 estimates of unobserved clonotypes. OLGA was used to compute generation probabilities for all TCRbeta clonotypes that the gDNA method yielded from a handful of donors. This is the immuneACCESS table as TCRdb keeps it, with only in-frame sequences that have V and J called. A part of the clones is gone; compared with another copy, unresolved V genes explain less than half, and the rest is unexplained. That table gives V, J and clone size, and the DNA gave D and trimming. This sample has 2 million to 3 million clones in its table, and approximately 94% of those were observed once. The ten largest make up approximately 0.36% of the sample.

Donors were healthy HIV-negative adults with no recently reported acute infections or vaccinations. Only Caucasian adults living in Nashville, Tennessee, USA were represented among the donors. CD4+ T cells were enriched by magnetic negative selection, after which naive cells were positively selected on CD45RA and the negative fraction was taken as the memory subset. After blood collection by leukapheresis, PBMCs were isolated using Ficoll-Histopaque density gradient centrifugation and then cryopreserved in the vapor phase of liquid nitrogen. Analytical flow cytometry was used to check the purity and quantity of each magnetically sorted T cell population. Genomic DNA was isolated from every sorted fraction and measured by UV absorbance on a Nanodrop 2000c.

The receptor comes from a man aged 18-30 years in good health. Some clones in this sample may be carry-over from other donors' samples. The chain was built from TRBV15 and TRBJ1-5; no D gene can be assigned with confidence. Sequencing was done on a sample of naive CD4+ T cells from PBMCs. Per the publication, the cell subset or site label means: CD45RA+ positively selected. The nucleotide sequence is TGTGCCACCAGCAGAGATCGCAGCGGGGTGGGCCAGCCCCAGCATTTT. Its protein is CATSRDRSGVGQPQHF.